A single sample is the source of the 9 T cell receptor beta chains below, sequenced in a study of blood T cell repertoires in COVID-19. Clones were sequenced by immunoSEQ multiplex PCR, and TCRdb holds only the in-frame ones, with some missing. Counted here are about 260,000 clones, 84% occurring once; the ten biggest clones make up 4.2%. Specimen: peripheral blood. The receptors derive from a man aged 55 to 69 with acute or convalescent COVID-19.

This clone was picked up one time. In nucleotides, the CDR3 is TGTGCCAGCAGCTTTTGGGCAGGGCAAAAGAACACTGAAGCTTTCTTT. Translated, it gives CASSFWAGQKNTEAFF. V and J are TRBV7-6 and TRBJ1-1; TRBD1 might be the D (5 bases). The germline V gene encodes CDR1 SGHVS and CDR2 FNYEAQ. The CDR3 runs 16 residues. V was shortened by 3 bases and J by 1 base, with 15 bases between the two germline ends.

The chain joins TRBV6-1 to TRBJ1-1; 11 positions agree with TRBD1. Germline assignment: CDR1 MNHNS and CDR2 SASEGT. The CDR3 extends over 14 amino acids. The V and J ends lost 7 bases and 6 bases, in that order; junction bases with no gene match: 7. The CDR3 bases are TGTGCCAGCATCCAAGGACAGGGGGCTGCTGAAGCTTTCTTT. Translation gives CASIQGQGAAEAFF.

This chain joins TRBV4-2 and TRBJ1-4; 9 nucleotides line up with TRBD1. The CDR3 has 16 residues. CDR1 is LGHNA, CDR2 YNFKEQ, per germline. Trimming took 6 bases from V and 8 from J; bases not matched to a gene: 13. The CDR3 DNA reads TGTGCCAGCAGTCGAGCCCCACAGGGGGCGGAAGAAAAACTGTTTTTT. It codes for CASSRAPQGAEEKLFF.

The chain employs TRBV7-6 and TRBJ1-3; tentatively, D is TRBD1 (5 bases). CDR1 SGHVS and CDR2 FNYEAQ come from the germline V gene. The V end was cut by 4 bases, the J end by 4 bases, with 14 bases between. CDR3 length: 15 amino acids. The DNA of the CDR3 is TGTGCCAGCAGCTCCAGACAGTCACAAGGAAACACCATATATTTT. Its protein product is CASSSRQSQGNTIYF.

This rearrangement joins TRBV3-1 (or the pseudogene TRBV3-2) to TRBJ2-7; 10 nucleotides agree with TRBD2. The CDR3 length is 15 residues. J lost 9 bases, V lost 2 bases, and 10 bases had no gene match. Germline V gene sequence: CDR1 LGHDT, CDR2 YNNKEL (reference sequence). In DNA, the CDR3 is TGTGCCAGCAGCCAAACCGCTAGCGGGAGTTCGGTGCAGTACTTC. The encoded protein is CASSQTASGSSVQYF.

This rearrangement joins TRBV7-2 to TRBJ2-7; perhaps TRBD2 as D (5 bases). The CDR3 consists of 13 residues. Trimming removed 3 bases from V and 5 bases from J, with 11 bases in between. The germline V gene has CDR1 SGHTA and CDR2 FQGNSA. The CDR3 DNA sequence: TGTGCCAGCAGCTTGCCTAGCTACCACGAGCAGTACTTC. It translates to CASSLPSYHEQYF.

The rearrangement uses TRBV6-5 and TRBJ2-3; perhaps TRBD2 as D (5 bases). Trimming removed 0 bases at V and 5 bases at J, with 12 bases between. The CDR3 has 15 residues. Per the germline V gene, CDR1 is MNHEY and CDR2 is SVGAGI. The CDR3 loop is CASSYSGGEEDTQYF. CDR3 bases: TGTGCCAGCAGTTACTCAGGAGGCGAGGAAGATACGCAGTATTTT.

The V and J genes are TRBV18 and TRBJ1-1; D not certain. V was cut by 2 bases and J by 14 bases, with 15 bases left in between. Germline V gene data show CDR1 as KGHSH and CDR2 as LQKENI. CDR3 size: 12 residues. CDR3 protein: CASSPDDTHEFF. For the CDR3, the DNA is TGTGCCAGCTCACCAGACGACACCCACGAATTCTTT.

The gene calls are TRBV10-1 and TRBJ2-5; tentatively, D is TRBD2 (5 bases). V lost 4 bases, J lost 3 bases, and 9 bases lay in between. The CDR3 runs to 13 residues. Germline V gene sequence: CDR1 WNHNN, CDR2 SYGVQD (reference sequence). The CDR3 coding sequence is TGCGCCAGCAGTGTGGCCGGGGAAGAGACCCAGTACTTC. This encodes CASSVAGEETQYF.